This entry features one TCR beta chain sequence. Its antigen specificity is not known. No base qualities exist here, and no much larger clone lies one base off it. The data originate from a study of cytomegalovirus exposure and HLA in healthy donors (dated by TCRdb to about 2017). The study in broad terms: According to an earlier analysis of 587 of the donors, some 180 million T cells yielded 90 million to 140 million unique TCR beta sequences and 276 Gb of sequence data. An early release that covered about 600 HLA-typed donors contained around 300 gigabases of sequencing data and 75 million to 100 million unique TCR sequences. Of the roughly 400 genotyped donors, over 70% fell in the genetic ancestry cluster associated with self-reported Caucasian donors. The aim of the study was to test whether cataloging public T cell receptors could identify signatures of past pathogen exposure. The study profiled the T cell repertoires of hundreds of subjects by immunosequencing and related them to cytomegalovirus serostatus. In addition to the first cohort of 650 to 800 subjects, a separate validation cohort of some 120 different subjects was used. High-throughput TCR immunosequencing, statistical association of individual TCRs with disease status, and machine learning were combined to predict cytomegalovirus infection status. A later analysis re-analyzed previously published TCR beta repertoires from 550 to 700 donors and added high-resolution HLA genotyping to study TCR occurrence patterns. In the later analysis, no new phenotypic data were used to find candidate immune exposures; instead, reliance was placed on TCR beta sequences and their occurrence across donors. An earlier analysis of 587 of the donors used high-throughput TCR beta sequencing to judge whether each TCR beta V gene segment behaved as functional or pseudogenic. Donor age, sex, ethnicity and CMV serostatus were compiled together with the repertoire data. A later genetic analysis took genome-wide SNP genotypes for about three fifths of the roughly 700 donors and used that subset as a discovery cohort. Every repertoire in the discovery cohort had been generated on one and the same sequencing platform. Both class I and class II loci were covered by HLA typing, at four-digit resolution. Typing coverage varied by locus: roughly 620-640 donors for A, B, C, DRB1 and DQB1; 522 for DQA1; more than 600 for DPA1; approximately 470 for DPB1. Because of strong linkage in the cohort, roughly five DR-DQ haplotypes were treated as single units for association and clustering. Among roughly 400 genotyped donors of the cohort, an average of roughly 230,000 unique TCR beta nucleotide sequences was sequenced per donor, of which 15% to 20% were non-productive. Overall study results and their limits: HLA typing was unavailable for some donors at each locus, so association tests used only the typed subset. The classifier was reported to diagnose cytomegalovirus status with high specificity and sensitivity in both the original and validation cohorts. A total of 150 or so TCR beta chains were listed by the study as associated with cytomegalovirus. In an earlier analysis of 500 to 650 of the donors, most TCR beta V segments appeared in productive rearrangements about 87% or about 30% of the time, broadly matching IMGT annotations. A further reported finding was that TCR beta sequences accurately predicted the HLA-A and HLA-B alleles for most subjects in the first cohort. Compared with equally common non-associated chains, HLA-associated TCR beta chains in a later analysis were more clonally expanded and had lower generation probabilities. In a later analysis, around 15,000 TCR beta sequences were associated with specific HLA alleles at a false discovery rate of 0.05. Most CMV-associated TCR beta chains appeared to be HLA-restricted in a later analysis, and the HLA associations seemed to be driven largely by CMV exposure. It was suggested by the authors that the approach could potentially be generalized to other disease states and immunological phenotypes. Compared with the roughly 670-donor mean, donors in an Asian-associated ancestry cluster had fewer N-insertions in productive TCRs, according to a later genetic analysis. Immune exposure information for the cohort was limited to CMV serostatus. Presence/absence analyses assumed roughly uniform sequencing depth across donors, an assumption that may not hold. A cluster of highly shared sequence variants was judged likely to be a technical artifact of the sequencing pipeline. When HLA alleles, especially DR and DQ, strongly co-occurred, TCR associations were difficult to assign to individual alleles. In a later genetic analysis, a missense DCLRE1C variant was associated with V-gene and J-gene trimming of TCR beta chains, and the association was replicated in an independent cohort. A later analysis found that TCR association rates varied across HLA loci, with DRB1 alleles showing the most associated TCRs and HLA-C alleles the fewest. Most TCR sequences were seen in very few donors, while some public TCRs were found in many individuals. Correlated functional status among segregating V segments might be attributable to linkage disequilibrium, but an unknown experimental factor could not be ruled out. In vitro tests confirmed that a few of the cytomegalovirus-associated TCR beta chains recognize cytomegalovirus antigens. Because counts were too low, seventeen rarely observed V segments, including chromosome 9 orphons, were excluded from the earlier analysis of some 590 of the donors. Some IMGT-functional V segments, including TRBV6-2 and TRBV6-3, could not be distinguished by the 87-base-pair reads and were therefore excluded. In this cohort, only TCR beta chains were sequenced, and detectable features were limited by the absence of alpha or paired-chain data. In a later analysis, several top co-occurrence clusters were reported to appear linked to parvovirus B19, influenza, CMV and Epstein-Barr virus.

The cohort consisted of 600 to 750 healthy bone marrow donors. At the time of sampling, every cohort member was nominally healthy, though immune exposures that went unrecorded were likely present. The donor was CMV seropositive and belonged to the group of 250 to 350 seropositive cohort members. A peripheral blood sample was collected from each donor, and TCR beta sequencing was performed on peripheral blood mononuclear cells. The Qiagen DNeasy Blood Extraction Kit was used to extract genomic DNA from the blood cell samples. V is cut by 0 bases and J by 0 bases, and the space between the germline ends is 10 bases. The germline V gene yields SGDLS for CDR1 and YYNGEE for CDR2. Inclusive of the bounding cysteine and phenylalanine, the CDR3 is 15 residues long. Just CDR3 DNA is preserved here, 45 bases in frame from base 1. Receptors were amplified or captured by the immunoSEQ multiplex PCR assay. A mixture of 60 forward primers for TCR Vbeta segments and 13 reverse primers for TCR Jbeta segments was used in the multiplex PCR. The CDR3 region of rearranged TCR beta genes was amplified from genomic DNA with a multiplex PCR assay. The amplified TCR beta libraries were sequenced on the Illumina HiSeq System as 87-base-pair reads. Under the source paper's analysis protocol: In a later analysis, about 80 million unique TCR beta chains were counted across the roughly 610 repertoires, and roughly 10 million of these chains were shared by at least two donors. A nearest-neighbor algorithm error-corrected the raw reads and collapsed the reads into unique sequences, merging closely related sequences to remove PCR and sequencing errors. Alignment of CDR3 sequences to IMGT reference sequences was used to assign V, D and J gene segments. Each retained sequence needed at least a six-nucleotide match to both a V gene segment and a J gene segment. Rearrangements were classified as productive when the CDR3 lacked stop codons and remained in frame with V and J, and all other rearrangements were classified as non-productive. Following IMGT convention, CDR3 was defined as the stretch from the second conserved V-encoded cysteine to the conserved J-encoded phenylalanine. The earlier analysis of 450 to 750 of the donors excluded any sequence lacking an unambiguous match to a single V gene segment. In an earlier analysis of a few hundred of the donors, V segments were called functional above 56.7% productive rearrangements and were called segregating when the between-donor standard deviation exceeded 5%. A statistical classification framework was developed to diagnose cytomegalovirus status using the catalog of TCR beta chain sequences. In a later analysis, V and J genes were assigned by comparing TCR nucleotide sequences against IMGT/GENE-DB human TR gene sequences. The TCRdist pipeline was used in a later analysis to assign CDR3 sequences and most-parsimonious VDJ recombination scenarios. A later analysis defined each TCR beta chain by its CDR3 amino acid sequence plus V-gene family, and excluded reads lacking a unique V-gene family. To address suspected cross-contamination and a sequencing artifact, a later analysis removed several hundred highly shared, low-generation-probability nucleotide sequences. In a later analysis, a clonal expansion index for each public chain was calculated from normalized within-repertoire ranks of inferred template counts. In a later analysis, generation probabilities were computed using a VDJ recombination model fitted to out-of-frame rearrangements, and the results were checked against IGoR. A later analysis scored TCR-TCR, TCR-HLA and TCR-CMV co-occurrence with hypergeometric tests, applying a repertoire-size bias correction to TCR pairs. A later analysis estimated false discovery rates by permuting HLA or CMV assignments 20 times. In a later analysis, co-occurring TCRs were grouped using DBSCAN, and TCRdist sequence similarity was added for clustering within HLA-allele-positive subsets. Repertoires with fewer than 30,000 or more than 120,000 public chains, plus five repertoires with anomalous nucleotide sharing, were excluded from co-occurrence clustering. TCRdb limited this immuneACCESS table to in-frame rearrangements with V and J called. A share of clones is missing; checked studies link under half to unresolved V genes, and the rest is unexplained. D and trimming come from the DNA, and the V and J calls and clone size come from that table. A total of about 120,000 clones appear in this sample, 60% to 85% of them only once. Jointly, the top ten make up just under 3% of the sample.

Specimen: PBMCs. The chain links TRBV9 with TRBJ2-7, with no confident D gene call. This clonotype originated in a woman aged 40 to 50 in good health and CMV-seropositive. The CDR3 here reads CASSVDLTSSYEQYF. The DNA is TGTGCCAGCAGCGTAGACTTGACAAGCTCCTACGAGCAGTACTTC.